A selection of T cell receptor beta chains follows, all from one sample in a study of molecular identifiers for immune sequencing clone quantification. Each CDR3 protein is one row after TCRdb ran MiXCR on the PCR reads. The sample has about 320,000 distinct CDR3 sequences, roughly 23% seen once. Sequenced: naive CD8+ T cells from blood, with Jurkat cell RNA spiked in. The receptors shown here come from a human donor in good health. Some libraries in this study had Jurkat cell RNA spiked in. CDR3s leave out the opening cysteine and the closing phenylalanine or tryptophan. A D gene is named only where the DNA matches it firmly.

CDR3: SVAQGDTEAF
V: TRBV29-1
D: TRBD1

CDR3: ASRGGGPYSEQY
V: TRBV6-5
D: .

CDR3: ASSSLGQSKPQH
V: TRBV27
D: .

CDR3: ASSLEGTHLGNEQY
V: TRBV11-2
D: .

CDR3: ASSPTPKSGRAEAF
V: TRBV7-2
D: .

CDR3: ASSIVSPHEQF
V: TRBV19
D: .

CDR3: ASSYSGGTGQPQH
V: TRBV27
D: .

CDR3: AWSVGDRQY
V: TRBV30
D: .

CDR3: ASSILAGSTDTQY
V: TRBV28
D: TRBD2

CDR3: ASSLSNTGQVSTDTQY
V: TRBV23-1
D: TRBD1

CDR3: ASSATLDRFETQY
V: TRBV7-9
D: .

CDR3: VSSPTGDTQY
V: TRBV18
D: .

CDR3: ASSFGLAGGRGTQY
V: TRBV28
D: TRBD2

CDR3: ASSETHSHHTEAF
V: TRBV6-1
D: .

CDR3: ASRDTGGQVEKLF
V: TRBV12-3/TRBV12-4
D: TRBD1

CDR3: ASSSHGGGSPLLGREQY
V: TRBV7-9
D: TRBD2

CDR3: ASSRDYRTDTQY
V: TRBV7-9
D: .

CDR3: ASSSGINPTYNEQF
V: TRBV7-2
D: .

CDR3: ASSSPDRAGYNTEAF
V: TRBV27
D: TRBD1

CDR3: ASLPTGAYEQY
V: TRBV10-2
D: TRBD1

CDR3: ASSWVSSSYEQY
V: TRBV2
D: .

CDR3: SVQVSNTGELF
V: TRBV29-1
D: .

CDR3: ASSLGQGGGYT
V: TRBV6-5
D: TRBD1

CDR3: ASSLDRGVQPQH
V: TRBV12-3/TRBV12-4
D: TRBD1

CDR3: ASSTGKGAGELF
V: TRBV19
D: .

CDR3: ASSPRSGRGEKLV
V: TRBV11-2
D: .

CDR3: SAQSMAGDTEAF
V: TRBV20-1
D: .

CDR3: SVEVTPNTGELF
V: TRBV29-1
D: .

CDR3: ASRDRYMNTEAF
V: TRBV28
D: .

CDR3: ASSLKSATGAYNEKLF
V: TRBV11-2
D: TRBD1

CDR3: ASSLEAGASYEQY
V: TRBV11-2
D: TRBD2

CDR3: ASSQDRGIGTEAF
V: TRBV4-1
D: .

CDR3: SARDPSGPSNFEAF
V: TRBV20-1
D: .

CDR3: ASSARVGDGGLF
V: TRBV2
D: .

CDR3: ASSLDPTSGRAFGVDTGELF
V: TRBV28
D: TRBD2

CDR3: ASSLARSGGAAWTDTQY
V: TRBV7-8
D: TRBD2

CDR3: ASSVWDSWGTTEAF
V: TRBV2
D: .

CDR3: ASSQGSEQF
V: TRBV4-2
D: .

CDR3: ASSLGNRVTYEQY
V: TRBV7-9
D: .

CDR3: ATSEYRDRWY
V: TRBV24-1
D: TRBD1

CDR3: ASRDRGDQPQH
V: TRBV7-6
D: TRBD1

CDR3: ASSAGSQTQY
V: TRBV25-1
D: .

CDR3: ASSQDATGMTGNTIY
V: TRBV4-3
D: TRBD1

CDR3: ASSLAWDTQY
V: TRBV12-3/TRBV12-4
D: .

CDR3: AWSHFGGISGTQY
V: TRBV30
D: TRBD2

CDR3: SVERRYQETQY
V: TRBV29-1
D: .

CDR3: SARPDRGLTGELF
V: TRBV20-1
D: TRBD1

CDR3: ASSHSPGELF
V: TRBV5-1
D: .

CDR3: ASSPSRGAREQY
V: TRBV7-9
D: .

CDR3: ASLSSGASTDTQY
V: TRBV6-1
D: TRBD2

CDR3: ASSGPMGPSYNEQF
V: TRBV6-2/TRBV6-3
D: .

CDR3: ASSYSADRGWEQY
V: TRBV6-2/TRBV6-3
D: TRBD1

CDR3: ASSARDSYYSGNTIY
V: TRBV9
D: TRBD1

CDR3: SVEDEAGSAYEQY
V: TRBV29-1
D: .

CDR3: ASSDKNYGYT
V: TRBV7-9
D: .

CDR3: AGSSSVGEQY
V: TRBV13
D: .

CDR3: ASSLSLGEKLF
V: TRBV27
D: .

CDR3: ASSQWGSLSYEQY
V: TRBV14
D: .